Listed here are 9 T cell receptor beta chains from one sample, sequenced in a study of blood T cell repertoires in COVID-19. Method: immunoSEQ multiplex PCR; TCRdb's copy keeps in-frame clones and lacks some. The sample yields about 59,000 clones, more than 80% seen once. Material for sequencing was peripheral blood. These TCRs come from a man aged 60-69 years with COVID-19, enrolled during active disease.

The genes are TRBV23-1 and TRBJ2-5; 7 bases match TRBD1. TRBV23-1 is classed as an ORF, of uncertain function. V was clipped by 2 bases and J by 2 bases; unmatched bases: 14. The CDR3 covers 18 residues. This chain's CDR3 is CASSQQDRRSHLQETQYF. CDR3 coding DNA: TGCGCCAGCAGTCAACAGGACAGGAGGAGTCACCTACAAGAGACCCAGTACTTC.

The J gene is TRBJ2-1, the V gene TRBV11-2, with a tentative D call TRBD2 (6 bases). This CDR3 comprises 15 residues. The germline V and J ends were trimmed by 5 bases and 1 base, with 12 bases remaining between them. The V gene's germline CDR1 is SGHAT and CDR2 FQNNGV. The CDR3 DNA reads as TGTGCCAGCAGCGATACGGACTATTCCTACAATGAGCAGTTCTTC. Its translation: CASSDTDYSYNEQFF.

The chain is built from TRBV9 and TRBJ2-7; 10 positions agree with TRBD1. Germline V lookup: CDR1 SGDLS, CDR2 YYNGEE. V was pared by 2 bases and J by 5 bases, with 10 bases of the junction left unmatched. This CDR3 comprises 16 residues. The DNA of the CDR3 is TGTGCCAGCAGCGTCCGACAGGGGACAGGGGTCCACGAGCAGTACTTC. Translation gives CASSVRQGTGVHEQYF.

The genes are TRBV6-2 or TRBV6-3 and TRBJ2-5; D is uncertain. Germline CDR1 reads MNHEY; CDR2 reads SVGEGT. Trimming cost V 2 bases and J 5 bases, with 18 bases left between them. The CDR3 is 16 amino acids. This chain's CDR3 is CASSYPIGGVEETQYF. The DNA for the CDR3 is TGTGCCAGCAGTTACCCAATAGGCGGAGTGGAGGAGACCCAGTACTTC.

Of note for this clone: Other DNA sequences in the sample encode the same CDR3. The V and J genes are TRBV7-2 and TRBJ2-7, with a weak D call TRBD1 (6 bases). Germline V CDR1 and CDR2: SGHTA, FQGNSA. The CDR3 consists of 14 residues. Trimming removed 3 bases at V and 3 bases at J, with 12 bases between. CDR3 sequence reads: CASSFGQGIYEQYF. CDR3 sequence (DNA): TGTGCCAGCAGCTTCGGTCAGGGGATCTACGAGCAGTACTTC. Supplemented by reference TRBV7-2 and TRBJ2-7, the full variable domain reads GAGVSQSPSNKVTEKGKDVELRCDPISGHTALYWYRQSLGQGLEFLIYFQGNSAPDKSGLPSDRFSAERTGGSVSTLTIQRTQQEDSAVYLCASSFGQGIYEQYFGPGTRLTVT.

A single count supports this clone. The CDR3 reads CASSMGRDTGELFF. The CDR3 region has the DNA TGTGCCAGTAGTATGGGTCGGGACACCGGGGAGCTGTTTTTT. The rearrangement links TRBV19 to TRBJ2-2; D is uncertain. The CDR3 runs 14 residues. Between the trimmed V and J ends, which lost 3 bases and 3 bases, there was a span of 8 bases. The V gene's germline CDR1 is LNHDA and CDR2 SQIVND (reference sequence).

This sequence joins TRBV5-1 and TRBJ1-3, with TRBD1 matching over 9 bases. Losses at the gene ends were 0 bases for V and 0 bases for J; bases not matched to a gene: 4. The CDR3 is 17 amino acids. Germline-derived CDR1 and CDR2 are SGHRS and YFSETQ. The CDR3 loop reads CASSLEGQGNSGNTIYF. CDR3 DNA sequence: TGCGCCAGCAGCTTGGAGGGACAGGGAAACTCTGGAAACACCATATATTTT.

The chain couples TRBV6-6 to TRBJ2-1; 8 bases are shared with TRBD1. V dropped 7 bases and J dropped 7; count of bases not matched to a gene: 12. CDR1 is MNHNY, CDR2 SVGAGI, per germline (reference sequence). The CDR3 contains 15 residues. The CDR3 DNA reads as TGTGCCAGCAAAATGACAGGGGCGGCCTCGAATGAGCAGTTCTTC. Its protein is CASKMTGAASNEQFF.

The genes are TRBV27 and TRBJ2-5; tentative D call: TRBD1 (6 bases). The CDR3 runs 13 residues. Germline-derived CDR1 and CDR2 are MNHEY and SMNVEV (reference sequence). V was shortened by 5 bases and J by 5 bases, with 12 bases between the two germline ends. Here the CDR3 DNA reads TGTGCCAGCAGTGCAGGGGATCGTGAGACCCAGTACTTC. Protein: CASSAGDRETQYF.